This entry concerns a single T cell receptor beta chain. The antigen remains undetermined. This CDR3 region has 17 residues. Trimming cost V 4 bases and J 2 bases, with 19 bases left between them. Germline V gene data show CDR1 as SGHAT and CDR2 as FQNNGV. Unique molecular identifiers were incorporated when the TCRbeta library was constructed. TCRdb reprocessed the PCR reads via MiXCR and lists one record per CDR3 protein. The sample lists about 300,000 distinct CDR3 sequences; around 7.1% were seen once. The data derive from a study of T-cell reconstitution after alpha-beta-depleted transplantation in children. Points from the study as a whole: A year had passed since transplant, and T-cell counts and diversity by then came mostly from newly produced T cells.

The receptor comes from a female patient aged 2 to 10 who had a stem cell transplant for Fanconi anemia, so the T cells may come from the graft donor. The rearrangement joins TRBV11-2 to TRBJ2-3; maybe TRBD2 (7 bases). The source was peripheral blood, collected 360 days after TCRalphabeta/CD19-depleted stem cell transplant. CDR3 bases: TGTGCCAGCAGCTCCGAGGGGGGGCCCATTTTCACAGATACGCAGTATTTT. Amino acid sequence: CASSSEGGPIFTDTQYF.